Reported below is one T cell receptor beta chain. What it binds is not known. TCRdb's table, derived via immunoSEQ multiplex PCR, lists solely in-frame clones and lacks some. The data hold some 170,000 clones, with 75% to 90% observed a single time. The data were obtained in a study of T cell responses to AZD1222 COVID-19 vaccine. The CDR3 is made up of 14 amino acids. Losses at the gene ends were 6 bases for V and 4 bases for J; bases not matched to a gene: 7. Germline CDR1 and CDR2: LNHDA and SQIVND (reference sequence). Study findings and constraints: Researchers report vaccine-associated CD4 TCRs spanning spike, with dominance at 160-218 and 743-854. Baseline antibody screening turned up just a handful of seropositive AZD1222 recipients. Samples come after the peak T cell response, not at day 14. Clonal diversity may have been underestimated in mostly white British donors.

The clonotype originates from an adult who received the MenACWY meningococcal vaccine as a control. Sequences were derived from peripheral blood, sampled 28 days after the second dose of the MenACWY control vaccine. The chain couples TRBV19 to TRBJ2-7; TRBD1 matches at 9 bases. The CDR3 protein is CASRNLGQGYEQYF. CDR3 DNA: TGTGCCAGTAGGAACCTCGGACAGGGGTACGAGCAGTACTTC.